This entry is about one T cell receptor beta chain. The CDR3 contains 13 residues. V was clipped by 6 bases and J by 3 bases, with 9 bases between them. Per germline, CDR1 SGHTA and CDR2 FQGNSA. This sample was taken from a study of blood T cell repertoires in COVID-19. The wider study: Samples of COVID-19 (acute and convalescent) were obtained from the United States, Italy and Spain.

Authors' processing steps: Nucleated cell counts were estimated from reference gene primer amplification. The assay was immunoSEQ multiplex PCR, and TCRdb's table has in-frame clones only and misses some. V, J and clone size are taken as reported in that table, and D and trimming were inferred from the DNA itself. The sample lists about 200,000 clones, over 80% occurring once. Seattle patients were enrolled during active infection and followed longitudinally. The chain couples TRBV7-2 to TRBJ1-5; D uncertain. The receptor was derived from a man aged 60 to 75 with COVID-19, enrolled during active disease. The sequenced sample was peripheral blood. The CDR3 here is CASREEFNQPQHF. Here the CDR3 DNA reads TGTGCCAGCAGGGAGGAATTCAATCAGCCCCAGCATTTT. Based on the CDR3 plus reference TRBV7-2 and TRBJ1-5, the full variable domain is GAGVSQSPSNKVTEKGKDVELRCDPISGHTALYWYRQSLGQGLEFLIYFQGNSAPDKSGLPSDRFSAERTGGSVSTLTIQRTQQEDSAVYLCASREEFNQPQHFGDGTRLSIL.